This section outlines one TCR beta chain sequence together with its context. What it binds is not known. This sample stems from a study of cytomegalovirus exposure and HLA in healthy donors. The primer mix had 60 Vbeta and 13 Jbeta primers. The repertoire was sequenced with immunoSEQ multiplex PCR; TCRdb's copy has only in-frame clones and lacks some. The sample shows about 140,000 clones, 60% to 80% of them seen only once. Study-wide findings and caveats: Rarity characterized most TCR sequences, yet some public TCRs appeared in many donors. From TCR beta sequences, most subjects' HLA-A and HLA-B alleles were reportedly predicted accurately. HLA allele associations emerged for roughly 17,000 TCR beta sequences in a later analysis, at 0.05 false discovery rate. The productive fraction for most TCR beta V segments was about 87% or about 30% in an earlier analysis.

Sequenced material: PBMCs. This receptor was obtained from a woman in her 30s in good health and CMV-seronegative.

CDR3 loop: CASSPRGGVADTQYF. The CDR3 region has the DNA TGTGCCAGCTCACCACGGGGGGGCGTTGCAGATACGCAGTATTTT. The rearrangement uses TRBV18 and TRBJ2-3; a possible D gene is TRBD2 (7 bases). The CDR3 spans 15 residues. With 1 base removed from V and 4 bases from J, the gap between germline ends came to 12 bases. Per germline, CDR1 KGHSH and CDR2 LQKENI. The variable domain in full, completed from reference TRBV18 and TRBJ2-3, reads NAGVMQNPRHLVRRRGQEARLRCSPMKGHSHVYWYRQLPEEGLKFMVYLQKENIIDESGMPKERFSAEFPKEGPSILRIQQVVRGDSAAYFCASSPRGGVADTQYFGPGTRLTVL.